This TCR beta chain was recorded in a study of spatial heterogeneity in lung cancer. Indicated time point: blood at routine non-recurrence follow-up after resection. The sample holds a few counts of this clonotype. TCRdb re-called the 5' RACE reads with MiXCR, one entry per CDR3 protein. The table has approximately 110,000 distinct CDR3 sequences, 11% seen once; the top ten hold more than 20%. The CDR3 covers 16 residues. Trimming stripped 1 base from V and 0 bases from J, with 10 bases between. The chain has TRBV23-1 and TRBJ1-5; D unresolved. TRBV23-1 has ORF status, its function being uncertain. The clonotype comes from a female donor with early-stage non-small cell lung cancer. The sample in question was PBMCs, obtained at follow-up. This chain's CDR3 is CASSQLEQDSNQPQHF. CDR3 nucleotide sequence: TGCGCCAGCAGTCAATTGGAGCAAGATAGCAATCAGCCCCAGCATTTT.